This TCR beta chain was captured in a study of blood T cell repertoires in COVID-19. Study background: T cells, B-cell-depleted T cells, or PBMCs supplied cDNA or gDNA.

Assay: immunoSEQ multiplex PCR; the TCRdb copy retains only in-frame clones and omits some. Among approximately 140,000 clones listed, 84% were seen once. The CDR3 is 15 amino acids. The V and J ends lost 5 bases and 4 bases, in that order; junction bases with no gene match: 8. CDR1 and CDR2 from the germline V gene are MNHEY and SMNVEV (reference sequence). Participant age was about 18 to 89 years, and participants resided in fewer than 30 US areas. This sequence originates from a woman aged 50 to 65 with acute COVID-19. The sequenced sample was PBMCs or T cells enriched from blood (not recorded which). This sequence joins TRBV27 and TRBJ2-3, with TRBD1 identical over 8 bases. DNA for the CDR3: TGTGCCAGCAGTGGGGGACAGGTAATCGCAGATACGCAGTATTTT. It translates to CASSGGQVIADTQYF.